This entry features one T cell receptor (beta chain) sequence. The antigen remains unidentified. This sample was taken from a study of T cell responses to AZD1222 COVID-19 vaccine. Study results and limitations: Spike-specific TCR breadth and depth were elevated following two AZD1222 doses.

TCRdb's copy holds only in-frame clones and misses some; the assay was immunoSEQ multiplex PCR. The repertoire holds 90,000 to 140,000 clones, roughly 90% seen once, with roughly 2.5% in the top ten. The germline V and J ends were trimmed by 4 bases and 11 bases, with 15 bases remaining between them. CDR1 is SGHTS and CDR2 is YDEGEE in the germline V gene. This CDR3 has 12 residues. The gene calls are TRBV5-8 and TRBJ1-1; D possibly corresponds to TRBD1 (6 bases). This clonotype was obtained from an adult in good health. The source material was peripheral blood, sampled on day 0 of AZD1222 vaccination. The CDR3, as DNA: TGTGCCAGCAGCGGGGGCGGGCCGTCGGCTTTCTTT. Encoded protein: CASSGGGPSAFF.